The 3 T cell receptor beta chains in this list originate from one sample, sequenced in a study of cytomegalovirus exposure and HLA in healthy donors (dated by TCRdb to about 2017). The library was prepared using the immunoSEQ multiplex PCR assay. For the multiplex PCR, a mixture combining 60 forward primers for TCR Vbeta segments and 13 reverse primers for TCR Jbeta segments was used. This is the immuneACCESS table as TCRdb keeps it, with only in-frame sequences that have V and J called. A part of the clones is gone; compared with another copy, unresolved V genes explain less than half, and the rest is unexplained. Counted in this sample were roughly 130,000 clones; roughly 74% of them appeared once. Of the sample, under 6.5% falls within the top ten clones. Material for sequencing was PBMCs. The source is a woman aged 50 to 60 in good health and CMV-seropositive.

The rearrangement joins TRBV15 to TRBJ2-3; 7 nucleotides match TRBD1. CDR1 is LNHNV, CDR2 YYDKDF, per germline (reference sequence). CDR3 size: 18 residues. J gave up 2 bases and V 1 base, and 12 bases lay outside the gene matches. CDR3 sequence (DNA): TGTGCCACCAGCAGAGGGGTGACAGGGTTTTCATCCACAGATACGCAGTATTTT. Its translation: CATSRGVTGFSSTDTQYF.

The rearrangement links TRBV7-2 to TRBJ2-5; TRBD2 might be the D (6 bases). V gave up 3 bases and J gave up 3 bases, with 14 bases separating them. Germline CDR1 is SGHTA and CDR2 is FQGNSA. This CDR3 region has 15 residues. CDR3 amino acids: CASSFQLATEETQYF. The CDR3 nucleotides read TGTGCCAGCAGCTTCCAACTAGCCACCGAAGAGACCCAGTACTTC.

This clone was recorded only once. The rearrangement uses TRBV29-1 and TRBJ1-2; possibly TRBD1 for D (5 bases). The CDR3 has 13 residues. Germline V gene sequence: CDR1 SQVTM, CDR2 ANQGSEA. V was trimmed by 6 bases and J by 2 bases, leaving 13 bases between them. The chain's CDR3 is CSVSLGANYGYTF. The CDR3, as DNA: TGCAGCGTCTCTTTAGGGGCGAACTATGGCTACACCTTC.